This T cell receptor (beta chain) appears in the sequencing data of a study of beta chain features in type 1 diabetes. The CDR3 runs 15 residues. Per germline, CDR1 SGHDN and CDR2 FVKESK. V lost 1 base, J lost 3 bases, and 5 bases stayed unmatched. This clone was counted between two and nine times. Antigen: not known. Study observations and caveats: For Type 1 diabetes patients, all four CD4+ subsets carried TCRB CDR3s that were moderately but significantly shorter.

The sequenced template was cDNA made from the entire isolated RNA. TCRdb keeps only in-frame clones here, not all; method: immunoSEQ multiplex PCR. This sample yields about 190,000 clones, of which 6.5% to 9.5% are seen a single time; about 0.95% belongs to the top ten. The receptor's source is a woman aged 40 to 55 with type 1 diabetes. The chain combines TRBV14 with TRBJ2-5, with 7 bases identical to TRBD1. Sequencing used central memory CD4+ T cells from blood. CDR3: CASSQAATGKETQYF. The CDR3 DNA follows: TGTGCCAGCAGCCAAGCCGCGACAGGGAAAGAGACCCAGTACTTC.